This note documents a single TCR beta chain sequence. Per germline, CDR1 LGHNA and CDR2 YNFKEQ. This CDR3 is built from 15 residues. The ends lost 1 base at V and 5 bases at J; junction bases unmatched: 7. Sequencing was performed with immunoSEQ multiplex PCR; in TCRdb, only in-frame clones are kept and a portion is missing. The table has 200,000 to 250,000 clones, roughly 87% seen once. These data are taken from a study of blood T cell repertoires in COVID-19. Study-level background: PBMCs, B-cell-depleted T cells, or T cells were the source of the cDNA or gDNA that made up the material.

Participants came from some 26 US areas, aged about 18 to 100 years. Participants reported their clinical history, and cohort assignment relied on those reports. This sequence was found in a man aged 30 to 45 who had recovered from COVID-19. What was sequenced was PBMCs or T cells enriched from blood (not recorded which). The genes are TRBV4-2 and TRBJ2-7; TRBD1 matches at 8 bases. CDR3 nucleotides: TGTGCCAGCAGCCAAGTCGCAGGGGGCTATAACGAGCAGTACTTC. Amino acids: CASSQVAGGYNEQYF.